The clone carrying this TCR beta chain was detected a few times. What it recognizes is unknown. The data derive from a study of regulatory T cells in long-lasting Graves disease. Study conclusions and caveats: Tissue studied was limited to peripheral blood, excluding thyroid tissue.

The CDR3 length is 12 residues. Between the trimmed V and J ends, which lost 2 bases and 4 bases, there was a span of 8 bases. Germline CDR1 and CDR2: SQVTM and ANQGSEA. The TCR beta library used iRepertoire HTBI primers with Arm-PCR amplification of CDR3. Each CDR3 protein is one row after TCRdb ran MiXCR on the multiplex PCR reads. Altogether approximately 540,000 distinct CDR3 sequences are present, approximately 12% being singletons, with the ten largest covering approximately 9%. Time point described: newly diagnosed GD, antithyroid drugs for less than 3 months. Researchers made the TCR library from RNA that was extracted from PBMCs. The sample was also linked to a second study, of T cells in Graves' hyperthyroidism and ophthalmopathy.

This specimen was peripheral blood mononuclear cells (PBMCs), taken at new diagnosis, from a patient treated with antithyroid drugs. The gene calls are TRBV29-1 and TRBJ1-1; D is ambiguous. The receptor comes from a woman in her twenties or thirties with Graves disease. The CDR3 nucleotides are TGCAGCGTTGAACTTGTGGGCACTGAAGCTTTCTTT. Its protein is CSVELVGTEAFF.